The clone carrying this T cell receptor beta chain was seen many times. It was the library that attached unique molecular identifiers to individual cDNA molecules. One entry per CDR3 protein, called by TCRdb with MiXCR from the RACE reads. The table has fewer than 500,000 distinct CDR3 sequences, about 4.4% seen once. This sample was taken from a study of human T cells and chemical hapten exposure. Time point given: patch test 1, 2 weeks after DPC sensitization. Treatment: therapeutic diphenylcyclopropenone sensitization with weekly scalp DPC. Researchers sampled blood before each patch test went on. This CDR3 has 16 residues. Germline CDR1 reads SGHTA; CDR2 reads FQGNSA. V lost 5 bases, J lost 2 bases, and 6 bases stayed unmatched.

This material consisted of whole blood, taken in connection with sensitization to the hapten diphenylcyclopropenone (DPC). The sequence was collected from a woman in her forties or fifties with alopecia areata. Some clones in this sample may be carry-over from other donors' samples. The V gene is TRBV7-2, the J gene TRBJ2-2; 9 bases match TRBD2. CDR3 sequence reads: CASSRRTSVNTGELFF. The CDR3 DNA reads TGTGCCAGCAGCCGCCGGACTAGCGTCAACACCGGGGAGCTGTTTTTT.